This TCR beta chain emerged from a study of blood T cells in healthy people across ages. It was with a sample-barcoded 5' primer and a J-beta primer mix that a second PCR of roughly 6 to 12 cycles was run. Each cDNA molecule was tagged by a template-switch adaptor with 12 random nucleotides. TCRdb used MiXCR to reprocess the 5' RACE reads, holding one entry per CDR3 protein. The table includes 750,000 to 950,000 distinct CDR3 sequences, about 27% detected once. A few counts support this clonotype. What it binds is not known. Study-level results: The study lacked donor CMV status, which possibly confounded expanded clonotype changes. A strong correlation between TCR beta diversity and naive T cell percentage was seen.

Per sample, extraction of total RNA gave at least 5.5 micrograms in every case. The CDR3 covers 16 residues. CDR1 is SGHVS and CDR2 is FQNEAQ in the germline V gene. The same data also went into a second study, on T cells of mothers and their children.

This TCR was recovered from a woman aged 35 to 49 in good health. Material: blood. This sequence joins TRBV7-8 and TRBJ2-4; 7 nucleotides match TRBD1. The J call may be wrong; the DNA end is better matched by TRBJ2-5. The CDR3 DNA sequence: TGTGCCAGCAGCTTAGCGACAGGGACCATACAAGAGACCCAGTACTTC. Translation gives CASSLATGTIQETQYF.